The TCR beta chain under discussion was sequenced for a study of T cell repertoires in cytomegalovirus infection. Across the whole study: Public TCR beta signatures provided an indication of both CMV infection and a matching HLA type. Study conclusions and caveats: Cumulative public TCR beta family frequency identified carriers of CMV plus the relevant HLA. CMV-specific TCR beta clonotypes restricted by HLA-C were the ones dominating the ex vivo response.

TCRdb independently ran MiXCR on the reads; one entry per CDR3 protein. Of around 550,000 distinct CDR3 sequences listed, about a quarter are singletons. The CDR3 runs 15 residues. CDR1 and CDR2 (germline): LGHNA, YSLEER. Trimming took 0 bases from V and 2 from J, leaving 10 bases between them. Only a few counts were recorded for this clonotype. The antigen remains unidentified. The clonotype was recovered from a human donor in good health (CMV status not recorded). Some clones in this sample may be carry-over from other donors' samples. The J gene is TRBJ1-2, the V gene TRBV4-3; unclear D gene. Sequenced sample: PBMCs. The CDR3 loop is CASSQDVGGNYGYTF. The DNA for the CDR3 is TGCGCCAGCAGCCAAGATGTCGGCGGGAACTATGGCTACACCTTC.